The source of this TCR beta chain is a study of cytomegalovirus exposure and HLA in healthy donors. PCR employed 60 Vbeta and 13 Jbeta primers. Method: immunoSEQ multiplex PCR; TCRdb's copy keeps in-frame clones and lacks some. This table has 95,000 to 150,000 clones, roughly 15% appearing once. V lost 4 bases to trimming and J lost 3 bases; unmatched junction nucleotides: 9. The CDR3 has 16 residues. Germline-derived CDR1 and CDR2 are SEHNR and FQNEAQ (reference sequence). This clonotype originated in a female donor in good health and CMV-seropositive. V is TRBV7-9 and J is TRBJ1-5; 7 bases map to TRBD1. Sequenced material: PBMCs. The CDR3 DNA reads as TGTGCCAGCAGCTCACAGAAGACAGGGTACAATCAGCCCCAGCATTTT. Translated: CASSSQKTGYNQPQHF.